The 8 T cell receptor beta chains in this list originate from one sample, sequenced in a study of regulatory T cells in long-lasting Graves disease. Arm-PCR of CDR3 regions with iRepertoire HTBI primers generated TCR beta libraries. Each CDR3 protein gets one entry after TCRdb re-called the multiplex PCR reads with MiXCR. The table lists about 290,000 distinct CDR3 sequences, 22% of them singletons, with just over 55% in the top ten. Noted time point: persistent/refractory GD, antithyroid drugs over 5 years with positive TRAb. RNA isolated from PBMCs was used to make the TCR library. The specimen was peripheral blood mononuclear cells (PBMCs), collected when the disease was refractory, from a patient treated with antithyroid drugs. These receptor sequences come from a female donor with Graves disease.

CDR3 sequence (DNA): TGCAGCGTTGTGACAGATAGCACAGATACGCAGTATTTT. Residues: CSVVTDSTDTQYF. This chain links TRBV29-1 with TRBJ2-3; tentatively, D is TRBD1 (5 bases). CDR1 SQVTM and CDR2 ANQGSEA come from the germline V gene. This CDR3 comprises 13 residues. Trimming removed 4 bases at V and 0 bases at J, with 8 bases between.

As DNA, the CDR3 is TGTGCCAGCAGCTTTGAGGGACTAGCGGACCCGTACGAGCAGTACTTC. It translates to CASSFEGLADPYEQYF. The J gene is TRBJ2-7, the V gene TRBV7-3, with 11 bases aligning to TRBD2. Germline-derived CDR1 and CDR2 are SGHTA and FQGTGA. V lost 3 bases and J lost 4; bases outside the gene matches: 8. The CDR3 totals 16 residues.

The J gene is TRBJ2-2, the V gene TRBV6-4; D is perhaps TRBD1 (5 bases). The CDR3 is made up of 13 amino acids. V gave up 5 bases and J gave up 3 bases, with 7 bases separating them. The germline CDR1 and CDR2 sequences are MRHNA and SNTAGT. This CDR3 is CASSKGDTGELFF. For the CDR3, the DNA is TGTGCCAGCAGTAAAGGGGACACCGGGGAGCTGTTTTTT.

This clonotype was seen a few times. The CDR3 sequence: CASSLLLRQGLLSYEQYF. The CDR3 nucleotides read TGTGCCAGCAGCTTACTCCTCAGACAGGGCCTCTTGTCCTACGAGCAGTACTTC. The rearrangement joins TRBV5-6 to TRBJ2-7; 7 bases line up with TRBD1. Trimming took 2 bases from V and 1 from J; bases not matched to a gene: 15. CDR1 SGHDT and CDR2 YYEEEE come from the germline V gene. This CDR3 has 18 residues.

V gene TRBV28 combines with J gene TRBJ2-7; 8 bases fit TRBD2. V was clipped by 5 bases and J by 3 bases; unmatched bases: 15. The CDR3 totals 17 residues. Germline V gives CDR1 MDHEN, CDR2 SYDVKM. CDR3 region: CASSPRTSSHANYEQYF. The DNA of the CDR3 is TGTGCCAGCAGTCCTCGGACTAGCTCCCACGCGAACTACGAGCAGTACTTC.

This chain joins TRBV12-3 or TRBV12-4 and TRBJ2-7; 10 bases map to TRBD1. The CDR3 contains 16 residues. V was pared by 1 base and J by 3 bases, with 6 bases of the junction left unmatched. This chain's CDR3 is CASSLGTGGLDYEQYF. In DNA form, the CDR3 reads TGTGCCAGCAGTTTAGGGACAGGGGGTCTGGACTACGAGCAGTACTTC.

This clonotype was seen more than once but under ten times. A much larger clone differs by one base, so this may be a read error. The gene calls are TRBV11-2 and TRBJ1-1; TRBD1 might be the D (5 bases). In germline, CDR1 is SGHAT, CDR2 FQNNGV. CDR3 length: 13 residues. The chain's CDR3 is CASSSRGYTEALF. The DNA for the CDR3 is TGTGCCAGCAGCTCCCGGGGGTACACTGAAGCTCTCTTT.

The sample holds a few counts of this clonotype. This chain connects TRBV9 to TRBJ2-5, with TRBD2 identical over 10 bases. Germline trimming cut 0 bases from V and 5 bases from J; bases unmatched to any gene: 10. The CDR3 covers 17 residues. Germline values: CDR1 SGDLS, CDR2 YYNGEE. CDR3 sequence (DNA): TGTGCCAGCAGCGTAGGTACTAGCGGGGCGGGACGGGAGACCCAGTACTTC. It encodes CASSVGTSGAGRETQYF.